A selection of T cell receptor beta chains follows, all from one sample in a study of blood T cell repertoires in COVID-19. Clones were sequenced by immunoSEQ multiplex PCR, and TCRdb holds only the in-frame ones, with some missing. The sample lists some 220,000 clones, 65% to 90% occurring once. Source material: peripheral blood. These receptors came from a man aged 50 to 59 with COVID-19, enrolled during active disease. The CDR3 runs from the conserved cysteine through the conserved F or W. D genes are given only for firm matches. Only some rows state a clone size, as once, few, many or a class for expanded clones.

d_call | j_call | clone_size | v_call | cdr3_nt | cdr3_aa
TRBD2 | TRBJ2-5 | NA | TRBV2 | TGTGCCAGCAGTAAAGAGACTAGCGGGGGGGATGAGACCCAGTACTTC | CASSKETSGGDETQYF
TRBD2 | TRBJ2-7 | NA | TRBV7-9 | TGTGCCAGCAGCTCCGGGACTAGCAACTACGAGCAGTACTTC | CASSSGTSNYEQYF
TRBD2 | TRBJ2-1 | once | TRBV7-3 | TGTGCCAGCAGCCTAGCGGGGGAATACAATGAGCAGTTCTTC | CASSLAGEYNEQFF
NA | TRBJ1-1 | once | TRBV28 | TGTGCCAGCAGTTTAATCGGAAGGAGATTGAACACTGAAGCTTTCTTT | CASSLIGRRLNTEAFF
TRBD1 | TRBJ1-5 | NA | TRBV10-2 | TGCGCCAGCAGTGCGGTGACAGGGGGCAATCAGCCCCAGCATTTT | CASSAVTGGNQPQHF
TRBD1 | TRBJ1-4 | NA | TRBV2 | TGTGCCAGCAGTGAGAGGACAGGGGGTGTAAAACTGTTTTTT | CASSERTGGVKLFF
TRBD2 | TRBJ2-1 | NA | TRBV29-1 | TGCAGCGCTAACATACCTAGCGGGGTTCCTAATGAGCAGTTCTTC | CSANIPSGVPNEQFF
NA | TRBJ1-2 | NA | TRBV12-3/TRBV12-4 | TGTGCCAGCAGTTTAGCCAGGGCCCCTGGCTACACCTTC | CASSLARAPGYTF
TRBD1 | TRBJ1-6 | NA | TRBV7-3 | TGTGCCAGCAGCGTGACAGGGGGGAATTCACCCCTCCACTTT | CASSVTGGNSPLHF
TRBD1 | TRBJ1-1 | NA | TRBV6-5 | TGTGCCAGCAGGCCAGGGGGAGTCACTGAAGCTTTCTTT | CASRPGGVTEAFF
TRBD1 | TRBJ2-7 | NA | TRBV19 | TGTGCCAGTAGTTACACGCCGGGACAGGGCTACGAGCAGTACTTC | CASSYTPGQGYEQYF
NA | TRBJ1-1 | NA | TRBV7-9 | TGTGCCAGCAGCCCACCGACAGCGAACACTGAAGCTTTCTTT | CASSPPTANTEAFF
NA | TRBJ1-4 | NA | TRBV3-1/TRBV3-2 | TGTGCCAGCAGCCAAGGCTTCCGCGGGGCTATTACTTCGGGCGAAAAACTGTTTTTT | CASSQGFRGAITSGEKLFF
TRBD1 | TRBJ1-4 | NA | TRBV7-6 | TGTGCCAGCAGCTTAGCTTGGGGGACAGACAGCCGAAAACTGTTTTTT | CASSLAWGTDSRKLFF
NA | TRBJ2-7 | once | TRBV19 | TGTGCCAGTAGTATCAGCCTAGGACAGTCGAGCGAGCAGTACTTC | CASSISLGQSSEQYF
NA | TRBJ2-3 | NA | TRBV27 | TGTGCCAGCAGTTCCGCGGGGGCCGACACAGATACGCAGTATTTT | CASSSAGADTDTQYF
TRBD1 | TRBJ2-3 | NA | TRBV28 | TGTGCCAGCAGTCCCCGACAGGGGGCAGTTTCAGATACGCAGTATTTT | CASSPRQGAVSDTQYF
NA | TRBJ1-3 | once | TRBV29-1 | TGCAGCGTTGAACTTCCCGGAAACACCATATATTTT | CSVELPGNTIYF
NA | TRBJ1-2 | NA | TRBV19 | TGTGCCAGTAGTATCTTACTACAGGGTATACTCTCTGGCTACACCTTC | CASSILLQGILSGYTF
TRBD1 | TRBJ1-1 | NA | TRBV5-1 | TGCGCCAGCAGCTCGGGACAGACATACACTGAAGCTTTCTTT | CASSSGQTYTEAFF
NA | TRBJ2-1 | NA | TRBV7-3 | TGTGCCAGCAGCCCGAGGTCGGGCGGGGGCCTTTACAATGAGCAGTTCTTC | CASSPRSGGGLYNEQFF
NA | TRBJ1-5 | NA | TRBV23-1 | TGCGCCAGCAGTCAATCTCGGCGGGACCCAAAAAATCAGCCCCAGCATTTT | CASSQSRRDPKNQPQHF